Sequencing of this TCR beta chain was carried out in a study of blood T cells in healthy people across ages. Using a J-beta primer mix together with a sample-barcoded 5' primer, a second PCR was run for 7 to 11 cycles. Every molecule of cDNA carried a tag from a template-switch adaptor with 12 random nucleotides. Each CDR3 protein is one row after TCRdb ran MiXCR on the 5' RACE reads. This table has over 600,000 distinct CDR3 sequences, 56% appearing once. The CDR3 sequence is 19 residues long. Germline assignment: CDR1 DFQATT and CDR2 SNEGSKA (reference sequence). J was trimmed by 1 base and V by 5 bases; bases with no gene match: 17.

V and J are TRBV20-1 and TRBJ2-6; 7 bases match TRBD1. This clonotype was obtained from a man aged 35-49 years in good health. Material for sequencing was blood. The CDR3 DNA reads TGCAGTGCTGCCCGGTGGCAGGGGGTAGAAAGGTCTGGGGCCAACGTCCTGACTTTC. This sequence encodes CSAARWQGVERSGANVLTF.